This is a list of T cell receptor beta chains from one sample in a study of T cells in Graves' hyperthyroidism and ophthalmopathy. TCRdb processed the multiplex PCR reads anew with MiXCR; each CDR3 protein has one entry. This sample has 550,000 to 800,000 distinct CDR3 sequences, with roughly 17% found just once. Sample: blood. Receptors were obtained from a middle-aged man with Graves' hyperthyroidism. Each CDR3 is given with its conserved first and last residue. The order of the fields is clone size, J gene, D gene, V gene, CDR3 protein, CDR3 DNA. A D gene is named only where the DNA matches it firmly. Clone size is shown for a subset of rows, as once, few, many or a class of expanded clone.

few	TRBJ2-7	.	TRBV13	CASSSRPVTYEQYF	TGTGCCAGCAGCTCGCGGCCTGTAACCTACGAGCAGTACTTC
many	TRBJ2-7	.	TRBV2	CASSEAGTGRGEQYF	TGTGCCAGCAGTGAAGCAGGAACGGGACGAGGGGAGCAGTACTTC
.	TRBJ2-1	.	TRBV28	CASSDQGTRNEQFF	TGTGCCAGCAGTGACCAGGGGACTCGCAATGAGCAGTTCTTC
few	TRBJ1-2	.	TRBV3-1	CASSYDPANYGYTF	TGTGCCAGCAGCTATGACCCGGCGAACTATGGCTACACCTTC
.	TRBJ2-2	.	TRBV11-3	CASSLEPGELYF	TGTGCCAGCAGCTTAGAGCCCGGGGAGTTGTATTTT
.	TRBJ2-5	.	TRBV3-1	CASRLARGYQGTQYF	TGTGCCAGCAGACTCGCAAGGGGATATCAAGGGACCCAGTACTTC
.	TRBJ2-3	TRBD2	TRBV28	CASSERSGRAVTQYF	TGTGCCAGCAGTGAGCGCAGCGGGAGGGCCGTCACGCAGTATTTT
.	TRBJ1-1	TRBD1	TRBV27	CASSRGPSLNTEAFF	TGTGCCAGCAGCAGGGGGCCGAGTTTGAACACTGAAGCTTTCTTT
few	TRBJ2-7	.	TRBV4-1	CASSQEWVAKSYEQYF	TGCGCCAGCAGCCAAGAATGGGTAGCGAAGTCCTACGAGCAGTACTTC
few	TRBJ2-5	TRBD1	TRBV19	CASSFGTGGRGETQYF	TGTGCCAGTAGTTTTGGGACAGGGGGCAGAGGAGAGACCCAGTACTTC
many	TRBJ2-2	.	TRBV11-3	CASSYRAELEVAAIRGTGELFF	TGTGCCAGCAGCTATCGGGCCGAACTCGAGGTAGCGGCAATAAGGGGCACCGGGGAGCTGTTTTTT
.	TRBJ1-6	.	TRBV7-2	CASTTPGAGAAYPPFHF	TGTGCCAGCACCACCCCGGGGGCCGGGGCTGCCTATCCACCCTTCCACTTT
many	TRBJ2-5	TRBD1	TRBV7-3	CASSRRGQTQETQYF	TGTGCCAGCAGCCGCCGGGGACAGACCCAAGAGACCCAGTACTTC
many	TRBJ1-1	.	TRBV30	CAWSDTKTFGTGDEAFF	TGTGCCTGGAGTGACACCAAAACCTTTGGTACCGGTGATGAAGCTTTCTTT
.	TRBJ2-3	TRBD2	TRBV7-9	CASSGGLDTFGTQYF	TGTGCCAGCAGCGGGGGACTAGATACCTTTGGTACGCAGTATTTT
few	TRBJ2-1	TRBD2	TRBV7-9	CASSPRLAGTYNEQFF	TGTGCCAGCAGCCCCCGACTAGCGGGAACCTACAATGAGCAGTTCTTC
few	TRBJ1-4	.	TRBV20-1	CSARGLRGGEKLFF	TGCAGTGCTAGAGGTCTACGGGGCGGTGAAAAACTGTTTTTT
.	TRBJ2-6	.	TRBV9	CASSAVSSGANVLTF	TGTGCCAGCAGCGCGGTATCTTCTGGGGCCAACGTCCTGACTTTC
.	TRBJ2-7	TRBD2	TRBV6-2/TRBV6-3	CASSYFQREAYEQYF	TGTGCCAGCAGTTACTTCCAGCGGGAGGCCTACGAGCAGTACTTC
many	TRBJ2-5	TRBD2	TRBV11-2	CASSSREGYGETQYF	TGTGCCAGCAGCTCTCGGGAGGGATACGGAGAGACCCAGTACTTC
few	TRBJ2-7	.	TRBV30	CAWTNTYEQYF	TGTGCCTGGACCAATACCTACGAGCAGTACTTC
.	TRBJ2-1	.	TRBV27	CASAPGDTYNEQFF	TGTGCCAGCGCCCCCGGCGACACCTACAATGAGCAGTTCTTC
.	TRBJ2-5	TRBD2	TRBV11-3	CASSLGSAGEETQYF	TGTGCCAGCAGCTTGGGTTCTGCGGGAGAAGAGACCCAGTACTTC
many	TRBJ2-7	TRBD1	TRBV28	CASSSSGTGDYYEQYF	TGTGCCAGCAGTTCGTCCGGGACAGGGGACTACTACGAGCAGTACTTC
.	TRBJ1-2	.	TRBV7-2	CASSSISQVWNYGYTF	TGTGCCAGCAGCTCAATTTCCCAGGTGTGGAACTATGGCTACACCTTC
many	TRBJ2-1	TRBD2	TRBV20-1	CSAETTSGRDNEQFF	TGCAGTGCGGAAACGACTAGCGGGAGGGACAATGAGCAGTTCTTC
many	TRBJ2-4	.	TRBV12-3/TRBV12-4	CASSTRGLRFIQYF	TGTGCCAGCAGCACCCGAGGCCTTAGGTTCATTCAGTACTTC
few	TRBJ1-3	.	TRBV30	CACSNRGRGSGNTIYF	TGTGCCTGCTCAAATCGGGGCAGGGGCTCTGGAAACACCATATATTTT
many	TRBJ2-7	.	TRBV28	CASSFSGTNYEQYF	TGTGCCAGCAGTTTTTCCGGGACCAACTACGAGCAGTACTTC
many	TRBJ2-7	TRBD2	TRBV15	CATSRASGTSGEQYF	TGTGCCACCAGCAGAGCTAGCGGGACCTCGGGGGAGCAGTACTTC
.	TRBJ2-2	.	TRBV15	CATSRDELGWAGELFF	TGTGCCACCAGCAGAGATGAACTAGGTTGGGCCGGGGAGCTGTTTTTT
many	TRBJ1-1	.	TRBV24-1	CATSGKGLNTEAFF	TGTGCCACCAGTGGGAAGGGTCTGAACACTGAAGCTTTCTTT
few	TRBJ2-3	.	TRBV20-1	CSARDQQGGSGATQYF	TGCAGTGCTAGAGATCAGCAGGGTGGGAGTGGAGCTACGCAGTATTTT
.	TRBJ2-3	.	TRBV12-3/TRBV12-4	CASSDNRDTKLTDTQYF	TGTGCCAGCAGTGACAACCGGGACACCAAACTCACAGATACGCAGTATTTT
.	TRBJ2-2	TRBD2	TRBV5-1	CASSLRTSGSSGELFF	TGCGCCAGCAGCTTGAGAACTAGCGGGAGTTCCGGGGAGCTGTTTTTT
many	TRBJ2-7	.	TRBV30	CAWVLPSSYEQYF	TGTGCCTGGGTCTTACCCAGCTCCTACGAGCAGTACTTC
many	TRBJ1-1	.	TRBV29-1	CSVDTRVNTEAFF	TGCAGCGTTGATACCAGGGTAAACACTGAAGCTTTCTTT
.	TRBJ2-7	.	TRBV28	CASISLAGPYEQYF	TGTGCCAGCATTTCCCTAGCCGGGCCCTACGAGCAGTACTTC
few	TRBJ2-3	.	TRBV27	CASRPDLSTDTQYF	TGTGCCAGCAGACCGGACTTAAGCACAGATACGCAGTATTTT
.	TRBJ1-1	TRBD1	TRBV27	CASSLSGTGMNTEAFF	TGTGCCAGCAGTTTATCCGGGACAGGCATGAACACTGAAGCTTTCTTT
many	TRBJ2-7	.	TRBV7-9	CASSQGTSEQYF	TGTGCCAGCAGCCAAGGGACTTCAGAGCAGTACTTC
.	TRBJ2-2	TRBD2	TRBV12-3/TRBV12-4	CASSPGLAVIAYASNTGELFF	TGTGCCAGCAGTCCTGGACTAGCGGTTATAGCTTACGCTTCGAACACCGGGGAGCTGTTTTTT
.	TRBJ1-2	.	TRBV13	CASSVFAQLYGYTF	TGTGCCAGCAGCGTCTTCGCACAGCTCTATGGCTACACCTTC
.	TRBJ2-1	.	TRBV7-9	CASSTRGAYNEQFF	TGTGCCAGCAGTACTAGGGGGGCCTACAATGAGCAGTTCTTC
many	TRBJ2-1	.	TRBV7-9	CASSLAASFGYNEQFF	TGTGCCAGCAGCTTAGCGGCTAGCTTCGGTTACAATGAGCAGTTCTTC
.	TRBJ1-1	.	TRBV6-1	CASSEAGGGTEAFF	TGTGCCAGCAGTGAAGCCGGGGGGGGCACTGAAGCTTTCTTT
many	TRBJ2-7	.	TRBV7-6	CASSEGPIYEQYF	TGTGCCAGCAGCGAAGGACCCATCTACGAGCAGTACTTC
.	TRBJ2-6	.	TRBV19	CASTSRPGANVLTF	TGTGCCAGTACGAGTCGGCCAGGGGCCAACGTCCTGACTTTC
.	TRBJ2-5	TRBD2	TRBV27	CASSSVGEGQETQYF	TGTGCCAGCAGTTCGGTAGGGGAGGGACAAGAGACCCAGTACTTC
many	TRBJ1-3	.	TRBV2	CASSVDHPSGNTIYF	TGTGCCAGCAGTGTGGATCATCCTTCTGGAAACACCATATATTTT